Listed below are T cell receptor beta chains from one sample, sequenced in a study of T cells in Graves' hyperthyroidism and ophthalmopathy. TCRdb processed the multiplex PCR reads anew with MiXCR; each CDR3 protein has one entry. The data contain 500,000 to 650,000 distinct CDR3 sequences, roughly 15% of them singletons. Sequencing was done on a sample of blood. The receptors stem from a woman aged 50 to 60 with Graves' ophthalmopathy. The CDR3 runs from the conserved cysteine through the conserved F or W. The order of the fields is V gene, clone size, J gene, D gene, CDR3 protein, CDR3 DNA. D genes are given only for firm matches. Part of the rows lack a size; the others show once, few, many or a class for expanded clones.

V gene: TRBV29-1
clone size: few
J gene: TRBJ1-1
D gene: TRBD1
CDR3 protein: CSVAYRGLGATEAFF
CDR3 DNA: TGCAGCGTGGCGTACAGGGGGCTTGGGGCCACTGAAGCTTTCTTT

V gene: TRBV6-2/TRBV6-3
clone size: many
J gene: TRBJ2-7
D gene: TRBD2
CDR3 protein: CASGVGGRIYEQYF
CDR3 DNA: TGTGCCAGCGGCGTGGGAGGGAGGATCTACGAGCAGTACTTC

V gene: TRBV6-1
clone size: few
J gene: TRBJ2-2
D gene: NA
CDR3 protein: CASRIGSGELFF
CDR3 DNA: TGTGCCAGCAGAATAGGGTCCGGGGAGCTGTTTTTT

V gene: TRBV29-1
clone size: NA
J gene: TRBJ2-7
D gene: NA
CDR3 protein: CSVKGPGAEQYF
CDR3 DNA: TGCAGCGTGAAGGGACCAGGAGCCGAGCAGTACTTC

V gene: TRBV11-2
clone size: many
J gene: TRBJ2-7
D gene: NA
CDR3 protein: CASTISDSYEQYF
CDR3 DNA: TGTGCCAGCACCATTTCCGACAGTTACGAGCAGTACTTC

V gene: TRBV6-2/TRBV6-3
clone size: many
J gene: TRBJ2-1
D gene: TRBD1
CDR3 protein: CASSRGQGQFF
CDR3 DNA: TGTGCCAGCAGTAGAGGACAGGGGCAGTTCTTC

V gene: TRBV28
clone size: many
J gene: TRBJ2-6
D gene: TRBD2
CDR3 protein: CASSWPRLAGDSGANVLTF
CDR3 DNA: TGTGCCAGCAGTTGGCCGAGACTAGCGGGAGATTCCGGGGCCAACGTCCTGACTTTC

V gene: TRBV7-3
clone size: few
J gene: TRBJ2-2
D gene: NA
CDR3 protein: CASSFGQTGELFF
CDR3 DNA: TGTGCCAGCAGCTTTGGGCAGACCGGGGAGCTGTTTTTT

V gene: TRBV7-3
clone size: many
J gene: TRBJ2-3
D gene: NA
CDR3 protein: CASSLWDTDTQYF
CDR3 DNA: TGTGCCAGCAGCTTGTGGGACACAGATACGCAGTATTTT

V gene: TRBV4-3
clone size: NA
J gene: TRBJ1-6
D gene: TRBD1
CDR3 protein: CASSGTEYNSPLHF
CDR3 DNA: TGCGCCAGCTCCGGGACAGAGTATAATTCACCCCTCCACTTT

V gene: TRBV6-1
clone size: few
J gene: TRBJ2-4
D gene: TRBD1
CDR3 protein: CASSTRQGFQYF
CDR3 DNA: TGTGCCAGCAGCACCAGACAGGGGTTTCAGTACTTC

V gene: TRBV4-1
clone size: NA
J gene: TRBJ1-2
D gene: TRBD1
CDR3 protein: CASSPRGGSINYGYTF
CDR3 DNA: TGCGCCAGCAGCCCCAGGGGGGGCTCAATCAACTATGGCTACACCTTC

V gene: TRBV9
clone size: NA
J gene: TRBJ2-1
D gene: NA
CDR3 protein: CASSVATNSYEQFF
CDR3 DNA: TGTGCCAGCAGCGTAGCAACAAACTCCTACGAGCAGTTCTTC

V gene: TRBV11-2
clone size: NA
J gene: TRBJ2-7
D gene: NA
CDR3 protein: CASSQAIFDEQYF
CDR3 DNA: TGCGCCAGCAGCCAAGCGATCTTTGACGAGCAGTACTTC

V gene: TRBV3-1
clone size: few
J gene: TRBJ2-2
D gene: TRBD1
CDR3 protein: CASSHGQGPGELFF
CDR3 DNA: TGTGCCAGCAGCCACGGACAGGGTCCCGGGGAGCTGTTTTTT

V gene: TRBV30
clone size: many
J gene: TRBJ2-1
D gene: TRBD1
CDR3 protein: CAWSGDRGHEQFF
CDR3 DNA: TGTGCCTGGAGTGGGGACAGGGGACATGAGCAGTTCTTC

V gene: TRBV5-5
clone size: few
J gene: TRBJ2-7
D gene: NA
CDR3 protein: CASSLHADSYEQYF
CDR3 DNA: TGTGCCAGCAGCTTGCACGCAGACTCCTACGAGCAGTACTTC

V gene: TRBV28
clone size: many
J gene: TRBJ2-7
D gene: NA
CDR3 protein: CASSRTFGEQYF
CDR3 DNA: TGTGCCAGCAGTAGGACTTTCGGCGAGCAGTACTTC

V gene: TRBV27
clone size: many
J gene: TRBJ2-7
D gene: TRBD2
CDR3 protein: CASSRTSGSTGEQYF
CDR3 DNA: TGTGCCAGCAGTCGGACTAGCGGGAGTACTGGCGAGCAGTACTTC

V gene: TRBV18
clone size: many
J gene: TRBJ1-2
D gene: TRBD1
CDR3 protein: CASSGDSRYGYTF
CDR3 DNA: TGTGCCAGCTCAGGGGACAGCCGCTATGGCTACACCTTC

V gene: TRBV7-2
clone size: many
J gene: TRBJ1-2
D gene: NA
CDR3 protein: CASSLAPTDYGYTF
CDR3 DNA: TGTGCCAGCAGCTTAGCGCCGACGGACTATGGCTACACCTTC

V gene: TRBV20-1
clone size: NA
J gene: TRBJ1-4
D gene: NA
CDR3 protein: CSARDRTLTSNEKLFF
CDR3 DNA: TGCAGTGCTAGAGACAGGACGTTAACCTCAAATGAAAAACTGTTTTTT

V gene: TRBV7-2
clone size: NA
J gene: TRBJ1-3
D gene: NA
CDR3 protein: CASSHIDSHSGNTIYF
CDR3 DNA: TGTGCCAGCAGCCACATAGACAGCCACTCTGGAAACACCATATATTTT

V gene: TRBV7-9
clone size: many
J gene: TRBJ2-7
D gene: TRBD1
CDR3 protein: CASSLVDRGREQYF
CDR3 DNA: TGTGCCAGCAGCTTAGTAGACAGGGGGCGTGAGCAGTACTTC

V gene: TRBV27
clone size: many
J gene: TRBJ2-1
D gene: TRBD2
CDR3 protein: CASSFPTTSGRGYNEQFF
CDR3 DNA: TGTGCCAGCAGTTTTCCGACGACTAGCGGGAGGGGGTACAATGAGCAGTTCTTC

V gene: TRBV28
clone size: many
J gene: TRBJ2-3
D gene: TRBD2
CDR3 protein: CASRRTSGRTDTQYF
CDR3 DNA: TGTGCCAGCAGACGGACTAGCGGGAGAACAGATACGCAGTATTTT

V gene: TRBV7-3
clone size: NA
J gene: TRBJ2-6
D gene: NA
CDR3 protein: CASSYWLGGPTGANVLTF
CDR3 DNA: TGTGCCAGCAGTTATTGGTTGGGGGGGCCGACTGGGGCCAACGTCCTGACTTTC

V gene: TRBV14
clone size: few
J gene: TRBJ2-3
D gene: NA
CDR3 protein: CASSQGSGFSTDTQYF
CDR3 DNA: TGTGCCAGCAGCCAGGGAAGCGGATTTAGCACAGATACGCAGTATTTT

V gene: TRBV11-2
clone size: NA
J gene: TRBJ2-2
D gene: TRBD2
CDR3 protein: CASSSPRLAGGRGNTGELFF
CDR3 DNA: TGTGCCAGCAGCTCGCCACGACTAGCGGGAGGGCGGGGAAACACCGGGGAGCTGTTTTTT

V gene: TRBV10-3
clone size: NA
J gene: TRBJ1-1
D gene: TRBD1
CDR3 protein: CASHRDRVAEAFF
CDR3 DNA: TGTGCCTCCCACCGGGACAGGGTCGCTGAAGCTTTCTTT

V gene: TRBV7-9
clone size: NA
J gene: TRBJ1-6
D gene: NA
CDR3 protein: CASSLSFDSPLHF
CDR3 DNA: TGTGCCAGCAGCTTAAGTTTCGATTCACCCCTCCACTTT

V gene: TRBV20-1
clone size: many
J gene: TRBJ2-7
D gene: NA
CDR3 protein: CSASPDNYEQYF
CDR3 DNA: TGCAGTGCTAGCCCCGACAACTACGAGCAGTACTTC

V gene: TRBV4-3
clone size: few
J gene: TRBJ2-3
D gene: NA
CDR3 protein: CASSQDQAQSGLHTQYF
CDR3 DNA: TGCGCCAGCAGCCAAGATCAGGCCCAGTCGGGGTTACATACGCAGTATTTT

V gene: TRBV19
clone size: NA
J gene: TRBJ1-1
D gene: NA
CDR3 protein: CASSITGSSNTEAFF
CDR3 DNA: TGTGCCAGTAGTATTACAGGGTCGTCGAACACTGAAGCTTTCTTT

V gene: TRBV4-1
clone size: once
J gene: TRBJ2-1
D gene: TRBD2
CDR3 protein: CASSPRTSGIDEQFF
CDR3 DNA: TGCGCCAGCAGCCCCCGGACTAGCGGGATCGATGAGCAGTTCTTC

V gene: TRBV2
clone size: many
J gene: TRBJ2-7
D gene: NA
CDR3 protein: CASSEVSSASSYEQYF
CDR3 DNA: TGTGCCAGCAGTGAAGTGTCCAGCGCCAGCTCCTACGAGCAGTACTTC

V gene: TRBV14
clone size: once
J gene: TRBJ1-1
D gene: TRBD1
CDR3 protein: CASSQWEGALVNEAFF
CDR3 DNA: TGTGCCAGCAGCCAATGGGAGGGGGCGTTGGTGAATGAAGCTTTCTTT